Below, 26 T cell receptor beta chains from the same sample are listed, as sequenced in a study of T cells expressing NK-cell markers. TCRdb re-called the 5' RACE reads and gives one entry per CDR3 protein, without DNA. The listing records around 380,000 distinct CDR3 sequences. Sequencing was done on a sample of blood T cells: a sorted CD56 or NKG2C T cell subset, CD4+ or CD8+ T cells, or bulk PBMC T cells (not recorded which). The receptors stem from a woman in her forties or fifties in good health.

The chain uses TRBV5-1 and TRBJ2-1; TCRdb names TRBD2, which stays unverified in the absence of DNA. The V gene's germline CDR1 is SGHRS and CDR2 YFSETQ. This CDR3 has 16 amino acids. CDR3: CASSLVVSGSYNEQFF.

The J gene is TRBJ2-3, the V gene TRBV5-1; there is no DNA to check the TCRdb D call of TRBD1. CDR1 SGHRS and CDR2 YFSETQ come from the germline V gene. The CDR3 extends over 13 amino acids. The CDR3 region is CASGRGNSDTQYF.

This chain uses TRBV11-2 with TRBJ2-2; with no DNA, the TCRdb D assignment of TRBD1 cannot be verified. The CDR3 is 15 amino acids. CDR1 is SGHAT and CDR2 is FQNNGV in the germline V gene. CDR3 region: CASTYGGMVAGELFF. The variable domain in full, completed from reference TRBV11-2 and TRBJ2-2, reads EAGVAQSPRYKIIEKRQSVAFWCNPISGHATLYWYQQILGQGPKLLIQFQNNGVVDDSQLPKDRFSAERLKGVDSTLKIQPAKLEDSAVYLCASTYGGMVAGELFFGEGSRLTVL.

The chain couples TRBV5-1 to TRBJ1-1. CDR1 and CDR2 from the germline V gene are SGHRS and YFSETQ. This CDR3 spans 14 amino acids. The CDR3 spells CASSSMGGSAEAFF. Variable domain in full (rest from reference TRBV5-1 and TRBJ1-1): KAGVTQTPRYLIKTRGQQVTLSCSPISGHRSVSWYQQTPGQGLQFLFEYFSETQRNKGNFPGRFSGRQFSNSRSEMNVSTLELGDSALYLCASSSMGGSAEAFFGQGTRLTVV.

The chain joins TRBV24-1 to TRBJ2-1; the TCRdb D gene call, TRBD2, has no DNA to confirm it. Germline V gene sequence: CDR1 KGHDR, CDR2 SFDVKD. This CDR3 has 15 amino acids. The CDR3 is CATSDTSGRLNEQFF.

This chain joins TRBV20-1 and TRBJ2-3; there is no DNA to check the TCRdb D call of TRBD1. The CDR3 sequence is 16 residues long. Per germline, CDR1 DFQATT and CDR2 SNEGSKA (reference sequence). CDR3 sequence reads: CSGVGTTGLGVGTQYF.

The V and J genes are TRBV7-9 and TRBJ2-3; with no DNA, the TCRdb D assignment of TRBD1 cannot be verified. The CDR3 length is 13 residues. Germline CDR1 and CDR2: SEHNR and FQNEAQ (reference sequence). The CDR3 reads CASSSRLGDTQYF.

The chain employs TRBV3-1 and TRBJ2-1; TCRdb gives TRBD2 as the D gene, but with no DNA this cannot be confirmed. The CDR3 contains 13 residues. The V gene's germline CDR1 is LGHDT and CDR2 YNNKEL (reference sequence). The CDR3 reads CASSQTSGGMQFF.

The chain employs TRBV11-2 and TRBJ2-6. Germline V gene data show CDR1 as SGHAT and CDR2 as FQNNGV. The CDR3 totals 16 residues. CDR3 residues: CASSLVRYSGANVLTF.

CDR3 protein: CASSLNSGRGVNIQYF. This chain links TRBV27 with TRBJ2-4; the D call of TRBD2 rests on TCRdb alone, since no DNA is present to check it. The CDR3 has 16 residues. The germline gives CDR1 MNHEY, CDR2 SMNVEV (reference sequence).

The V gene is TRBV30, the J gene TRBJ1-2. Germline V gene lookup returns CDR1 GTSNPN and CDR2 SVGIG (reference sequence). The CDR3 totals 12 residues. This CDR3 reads CAWSDGNYGYTF.

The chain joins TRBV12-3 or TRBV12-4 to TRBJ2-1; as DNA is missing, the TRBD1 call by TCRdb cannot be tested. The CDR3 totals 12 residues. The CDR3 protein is CASTPEGYEQFF.

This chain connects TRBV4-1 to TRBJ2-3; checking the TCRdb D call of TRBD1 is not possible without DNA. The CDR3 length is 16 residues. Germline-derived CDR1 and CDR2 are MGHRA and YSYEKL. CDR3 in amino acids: CASSQRIQGLTDTQYF.

This CDR3 reads CATRPGLFGEQYF. V usage is TRBV6-5 and J usage is TRBJ2-7; TCRdb selects TRBD2, and the lack of DNA leaves this call unchecked. The CDR3 covers 13 residues. Per the germline V gene, CDR1 is MNHEY and CDR2 is SVGAGI.

CDR3 region: CASRGSGSTSETQYF. The gene calls are TRBV6-5 and TRBJ2-5; TCRdb's D call of TRBD2 is untestable without DNA. CDR1 is MNHEY, CDR2 SVGAGI, per germline. The CDR3 consists of 15 residues.

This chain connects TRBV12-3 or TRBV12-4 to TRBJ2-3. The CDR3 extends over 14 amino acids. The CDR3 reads CASSPYRATDTQYF.

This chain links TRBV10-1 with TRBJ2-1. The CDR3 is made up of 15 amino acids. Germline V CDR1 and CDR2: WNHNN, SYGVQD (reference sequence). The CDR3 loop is CASSGGASPYNEQFF.

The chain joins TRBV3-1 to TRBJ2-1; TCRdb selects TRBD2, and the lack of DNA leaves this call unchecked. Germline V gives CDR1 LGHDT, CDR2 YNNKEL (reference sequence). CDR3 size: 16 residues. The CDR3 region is CASSPGGTSGGYEQFF.

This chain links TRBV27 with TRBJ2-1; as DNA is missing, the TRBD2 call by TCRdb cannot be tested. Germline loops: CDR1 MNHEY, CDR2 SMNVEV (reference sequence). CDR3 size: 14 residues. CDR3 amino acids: CASSLSGLAERKFF.

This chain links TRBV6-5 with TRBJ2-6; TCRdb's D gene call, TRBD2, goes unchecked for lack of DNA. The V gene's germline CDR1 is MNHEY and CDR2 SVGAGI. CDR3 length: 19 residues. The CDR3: CASSYPGSGSTPGANVLTF.

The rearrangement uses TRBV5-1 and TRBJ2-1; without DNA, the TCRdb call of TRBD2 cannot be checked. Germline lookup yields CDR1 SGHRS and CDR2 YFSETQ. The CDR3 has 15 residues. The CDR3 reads CASRRREVSYNEQFF.

CDR3 residues: CASSINPGLAGDTGELFF. This chain joins TRBV19 and TRBJ2-2; TCRdb picks TRBD2, but there is no DNA to check that call. This CDR3 is 18 amino acids long. Germline V gives CDR1 LNHDA, CDR2 SQIVND (reference sequence).

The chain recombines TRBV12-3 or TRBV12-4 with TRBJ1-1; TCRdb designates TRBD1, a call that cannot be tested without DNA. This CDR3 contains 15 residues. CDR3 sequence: CASRRTGGPNTEAFF.

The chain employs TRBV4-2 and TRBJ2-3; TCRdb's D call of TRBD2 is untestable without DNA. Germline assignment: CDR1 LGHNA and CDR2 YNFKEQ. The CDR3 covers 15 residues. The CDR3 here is CASSQGGRTRDTQYF.

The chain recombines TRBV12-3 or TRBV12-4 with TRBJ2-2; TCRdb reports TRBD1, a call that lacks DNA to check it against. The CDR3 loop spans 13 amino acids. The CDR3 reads CASSLGGSGELFF.

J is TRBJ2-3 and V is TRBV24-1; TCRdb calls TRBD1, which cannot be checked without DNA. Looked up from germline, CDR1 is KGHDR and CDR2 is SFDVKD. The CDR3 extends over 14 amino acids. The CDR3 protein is CATSHGQGADTQYF.